This TCR beta chain is from a study of T-cell memory formation after mild COVID-19. Across the whole study: TCR clusters were largely donor specific.

It was 5'RACE with constant-segment primers that produced the TCR alpha and TCR beta cDNA libraries, which carried sample barcodes and UMIs. TCRdb re-called the 5' RACE reads through MiXCR, storing one row per CDR3 protein. The repertoire has under 300,000 distinct CDR3 sequences, approximately 18% of them found once; the top ten carry about 23%. Overall study results and limits: CM and EM subsets held most contracting CD4+ clones; EMRA held CD8+ ones. There were some responding clones in pre-infection memory, which suggested that cross-reactive memory had joined.

Notes on this clonotype: Its antigen is undetermined.

Trimming took off 4 bases at V and 6 bases at J, with 15 bases between the two ends. Germline loops: CDR1 MNHEY, CDR2 SMNVEV (reference sequence). The CDR3 spans 14 residues. The source of this sequence is a man aged 18 to 29 who had mild COVID-19 (a few samples of this study predate the infection). Cell type and time point are not known. The V and J genes are TRBV27 and TRBJ1-2; D is unresolved. The specimen sequenced was PBMCs or a T cell subset sorted from them (not recorded which). DNA of the CDR3: TGTGCCAGCAGTTCCCACGACCGCCAGGATGGCTACACCTTC. It yields the protein CASSSHDRQDGYTF.